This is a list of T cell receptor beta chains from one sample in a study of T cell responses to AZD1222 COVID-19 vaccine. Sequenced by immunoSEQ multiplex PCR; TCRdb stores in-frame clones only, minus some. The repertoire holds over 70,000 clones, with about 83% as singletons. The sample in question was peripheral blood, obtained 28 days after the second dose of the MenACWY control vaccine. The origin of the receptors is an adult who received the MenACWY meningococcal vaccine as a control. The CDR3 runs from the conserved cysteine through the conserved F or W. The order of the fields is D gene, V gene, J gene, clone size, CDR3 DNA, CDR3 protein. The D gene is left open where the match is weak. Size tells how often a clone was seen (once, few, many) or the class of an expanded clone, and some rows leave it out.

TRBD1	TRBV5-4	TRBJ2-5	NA	TGTGCCATCTCGACCGGGACAGGGGTGGAGACCCAGTACTTC	CAISTGTGVETQYF
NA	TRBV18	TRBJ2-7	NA	TGTGCCAGCTCACCTCTAGGGGGTGCGGACGAGCAGTACTTC	CASSPLGGADEQYF
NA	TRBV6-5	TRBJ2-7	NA	TGTGCCAGCGGAGGACTCCCCCCTCAAGAGCAGTACTTC	CASGGLPPQEQYF
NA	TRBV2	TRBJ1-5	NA	TGTGCCAGCAGTGGTAGGGGTGAGCAGCCCCAGCATTTT	CASSGRGEQPQHF
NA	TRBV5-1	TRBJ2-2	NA	TGCGCCAGCAGCACCCTCAGTGGAACCGGGGAGCTGTTTTTT	CASSTLSGTGELFF
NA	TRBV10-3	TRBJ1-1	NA	TGTGCCATCAGGCCCGAAGTGATGAACACTGAAGCTTTCTTT	CAIRPEVMNTEAFF
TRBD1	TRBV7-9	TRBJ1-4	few	TGTGCCAGCAGCCGCCTGACAGGGGAGAACGAAAAACTGTTTTTT	CASSRLTGENEKLFF
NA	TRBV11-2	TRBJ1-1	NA	TGTGCCAGCAGCTCCCTCTTAAACACTGAAGCTTTCTTT	CASSSLLNTEAFF
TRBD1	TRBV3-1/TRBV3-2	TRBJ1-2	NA	TGTGCCAGCAGCGGAGACAGGGCGGACGGCTACACCTTC	CASSGDRADGYTF
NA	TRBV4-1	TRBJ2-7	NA	TGCGCCAGCAGCCCCCGGGGGTCCCCCTCCTACGAGCAGTACTTC	CASSPRGSPSYEQYF
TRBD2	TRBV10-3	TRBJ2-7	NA	TGTGCCATCAGCGACGGACTAGCTCCTTCAGACGAGCAGTACTTC	CAISDGLAPSDEQYF
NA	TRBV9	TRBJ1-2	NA	TGTGCCAGCAGCACAGGACAGATAGCTAACTATGGCTACACCTTC	CASSTGQIANYGYTF
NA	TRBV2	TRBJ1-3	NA	TGTGCCAGCAGTGATCGCGGCAGCTCTGGAAACACCATATATTTT	CASSDRGSSGNTIYF
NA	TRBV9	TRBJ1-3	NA	TGTGCCAGCAGCCCCGGGGGGGTGAACACCATATATTTT	CASSPGGVNTIYF
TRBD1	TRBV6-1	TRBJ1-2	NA	TGTGCCAGCAGTGGCCTCCGGGACAGATCTAACTATGGCTACACCTTC	CASSGLRDRSNYGYTF
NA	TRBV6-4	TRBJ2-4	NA	TGTGCCAGCAGTGACTCGCATATAAATTACCGGGACAAAAACATTCAGTACTTC	CASSDSHINYRDKNIQYF
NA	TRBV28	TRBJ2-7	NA	TGTGCCAGCAGTTTGAGGGGTAGGTACGAGCAGTACTTC	CASSLRGRYEQYF
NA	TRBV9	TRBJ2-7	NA	TGTGCCAGCAGCGTCAACGGGAACTCCTACGAGCAGTACTTC	CASSVNGNSYEQYF
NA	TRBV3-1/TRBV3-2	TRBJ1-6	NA	TGTGCCAGCAGTCGGGCCATAGAGTCACCCCTCCACTTT	CASSRAIESPLHF
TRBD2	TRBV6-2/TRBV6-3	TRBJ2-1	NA	TGTGCCAGCAGTTACCAGCCTAGCGGGAGGCCTTTCTCCTACAATGAGCAGTTCTTC	CASSYQPSGRPFSYNEQFF
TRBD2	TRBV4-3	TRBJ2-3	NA	TGCGCCAGCAGCCTTAGCGGGGGGACCACAGATACGCAGTATTTT	CASSLSGGTTDTQYF
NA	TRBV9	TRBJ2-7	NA	TGTGCCAGCAGCGCCCTACCGTCCTACGAGCAGTACTTC	CASSALPSYEQYF
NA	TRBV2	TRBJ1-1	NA	TGTGCCAGCAGTGAAGAGGTTAACACTGAAGCTTTCTTT	CASSEEVNTEAFF
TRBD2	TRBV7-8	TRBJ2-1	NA	TGTGCCAGCGGAGCGGGGGCCCACCACAATGAGCAGTTCTTC	CASGAGAHHNEQFF
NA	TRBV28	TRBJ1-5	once	TGTGCCAGCAGTTACCCGGGGTCGGGCAATCAGCCCCAGCATTTT	CASSYPGSGNQPQHF
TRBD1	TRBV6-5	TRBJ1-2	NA	TGTGCCAGCAGTCAGGGACAGGGGAATGGCTACACCTTC	CASSQGQGNGYTF
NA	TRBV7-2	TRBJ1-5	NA	TGTGCCAGCAGCTTACCCGGGTACAATCAGCCCCAGCATTTT	CASSLPGYNQPQHF
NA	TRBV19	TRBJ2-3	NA	TGTGCCAGTAGCCGGGACGGATCCACAGATACGCAGTATTTT	CASSRDGSTDTQYF
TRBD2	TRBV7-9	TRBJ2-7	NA	TGTGCCAGCAGCACAAGCGGGAGGTTCTCCTACGAGCAGTACTTC	CASSTSGRFSYEQYF
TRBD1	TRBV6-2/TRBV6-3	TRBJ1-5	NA	TGTGCCAGCAGCCCTGGACAGGGTGGAAGCAATCAGCCCCAGCATTTT	CASSPGQGGSNQPQHF
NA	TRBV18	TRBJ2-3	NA	TGTGCCAGCTCAGGGGTAGGCACAGATACGCAGTATTTT	CASSGVGTDTQYF
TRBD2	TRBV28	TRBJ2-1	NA	TGTGCCATCCTATCGCTAGCGGGAGGGGACAATGAGCAGTTCTTC	CAILSLAGGDNEQFF
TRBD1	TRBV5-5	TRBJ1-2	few	TGTGCCAGCAGCTTGGACAGGGGGATCTACTATGGCTACACCTTC	CASSLDRGIYYGYTF
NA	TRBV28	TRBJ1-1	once	TGTGCCAGCAGAGTCGGGACGTTTGGGTTCGCTGAAGCTTTCTTT	CASRVGTFGFAEAFF
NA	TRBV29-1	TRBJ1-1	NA	TGCAGCGTAAAACAGCAAATGAACACTGAAGCTTTCTTT	CSVKQQMNTEAFF
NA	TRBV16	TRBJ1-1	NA	TGTGCCAGCAGCCAAGGGGGGCGCGGAGCTTTCTTT	CASSQGGRGAFF
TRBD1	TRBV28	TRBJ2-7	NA	TGTGCCACCCAAAACAGGGGGCTGCACCCCGAGCAGTACTTC	CATQNRGLHPEQYF
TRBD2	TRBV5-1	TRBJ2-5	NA	TGCGCCAGCTCTATATCCGGGACTATCCAAGAGACCCAGTACTTC	CASSISGTIQETQYF
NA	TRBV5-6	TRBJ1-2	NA	TGTGCCAGCAGCTTCGCGGAATATCGCTATGGCTACACCTTC	CASSFAEYRYGYTF
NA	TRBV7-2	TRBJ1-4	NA	TGTGCCAGCAGCTCAAGGGGGGATGAAAAACTGTTTTTT	CASSSRGDEKLFF
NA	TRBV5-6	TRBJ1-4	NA	TGTGCCAGCAGCTTGAGGGCTTCTTATAATGAAAAACTGTTTTTT	CASSLRASYNEKLFF
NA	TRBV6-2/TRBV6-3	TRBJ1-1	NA	TGTGCCAGCAGTTCCCTCCGGGATCTTTTCTTTCCGAACACTGAAGCTTTCTTT	CASSSLRDLFFPNTEAFF
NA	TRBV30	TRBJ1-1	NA	TGTGCCTGGAAACTGATTAACACTGAAGCTTTCTTT	CAWKLINTEAFF
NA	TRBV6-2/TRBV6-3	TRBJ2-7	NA	TGTGCCAGCACCCCCCGGTTTGGGGGCGACGAGCAGTACTTC	CASTPRFGGDEQYF
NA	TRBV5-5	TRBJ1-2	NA	TGTGCCAGCAGCTCGGACAGCCTGGTGGGCTACACCTTC	CASSSDSLVGYTF
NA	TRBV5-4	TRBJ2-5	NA	TGTGCCAGCAGCGTTCCCGGGATGGAGACCCAGTACTTC	CASSVPGMETQYF
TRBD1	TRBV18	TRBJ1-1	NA	TGTGCCAGCTCCGGGGGGACAGATGAAGCTTTCTTT	CASSGGTDEAFF
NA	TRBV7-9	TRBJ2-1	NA	TGTGCCAGCAGCCAACTTATAGCAGTCTCCTACAATGAGCAGTTCTTC	CASSQLIAVSYNEQFF
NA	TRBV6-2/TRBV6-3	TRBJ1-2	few	TGTGCCAGCAGTTACTCGATTAATAGCCACGGCTACACCTTC	CASSYSINSHGYTF
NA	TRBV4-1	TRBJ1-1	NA	TGCGCCAGCAGCCTTCCCTTCATGAACACTGAAGCTTTCTTT	CASSLPFMNTEAFF
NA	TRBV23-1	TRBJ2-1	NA	TGCGCCAGCAGTCAACGAAGGACCAGGGGGAGGGGAGCAACATATCGTGTGGGTGAGCAGTTCTTC	CASSQRRTRGRGATYRVGEQFF
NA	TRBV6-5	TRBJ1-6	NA	TGTGCCAGCAGTTCCGGGAAGACTAATTCACCTCTCCACTTT	CASSSGKTNSPLHF
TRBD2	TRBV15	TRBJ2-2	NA	TGTGCCACCAGTCCGACTAGCGGTCTATTAAGGACCGGGGAGCTGTTTTTT	CATSPTSGLLRTGELFF
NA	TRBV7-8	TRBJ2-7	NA	TGTGCCAGCGCCCTAGCTTTGTCCTACGAGCAGTACTTC	CASALALSYEQYF
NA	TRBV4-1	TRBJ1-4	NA	TGCGCCAGCAGCCAAGGTGCTTTGGCTAATGAAAAACTGTTTTTT	CASSQGALANEKLFF